This is a list of T cell receptor beta chains from one sample in a study of pediatric ulcerative colitis. Profiling relied on immunoSEQ multiplex PCR, and the TCRdb table lists in-frame clones only, not all of them. The table has 32,000 or so clones, almost 85% seen once. The source material was blood. The receptors stem from a boy younger than 18 with severe ulcerative colitis. The CDR3 runs from the conserved cysteine through the conserved F or W. The D gene is left open where the match is weak. Clone size is stated in some rows and not others, as once, few, many or a class when expanded.

. TRBJ1-4 . TRBV10-2 TGCGCCAGCAGTGACCTGGCTGCCGGGGAAAAACTGTTTTTT CASSDLAAGEKLFF
. TRBJ1-2 . TRBV6-5 TGTGCCAGCAGTTACTCGACCCGGGGAGACCCGAATGGCTACACCTTC CASSYSTRGDPNGYTF
. TRBJ1-1 . TRBV27 TGTGCCAGCAGTTTATGGGGGAATTGGGCGGACACTGAAGCTTTCTTT CASSLWGNWADTEAFF
. TRBJ2-5 . TRBV5-6 TGTGCCAGCGCTAGGTGGGGGTTAAGGGAGACCCAGTACTTC CASARWGLRETQYF
. TRBJ2-3 TRBD1 TRBV19 TGTGCCAGTAGTACTGCCGGGACAGGTCCTTCGTTGGATACGCAGTATTTT CASSTAGTGPSLDTQYF
. TRBJ2-3 TRBD1 TRBV7-8 TGTGCCAGCAGCAGGGGACAGGGGGCTTTAGATACGCAGTATTTT CASSRGQGALDTQYF
. TRBJ1-5 . TRBV7-9 TGTGCCAGCAGCTTAAAATACAGGGAATTAGATCAGCCCCAGCATTTT CASSLKYRELDQPQHF
. TRBJ1-3 . TRBV11-2 TGTGCCAGCAGCTTCTCAGGAGTCCTATCTGGAAACACCATATATTTT CASSFSGVLSGNTIYF
. TRBJ1-1 . TRBV2 TGTGCCAGCAGCAGGGGCTTTATGAACACTGAAGCTTTCTTT CASSRGFMNTEAFF
. TRBJ2-3 . TRBV18 TGTGCCAGCTCACCCGGGGGTGCGAGCACAGATACGCAGTATTTT CASSPGGASTDTQYF
. TRBJ1-5 TRBD1 TRBV19 TGTGCCAGTGCGACGGGGGACAGGGGTTTCCAGCCCCAGCATTTT CASATGDRGFQPQHF
. TRBJ1-2 TRBD1 TRBV6-5 TGTGCCACCTCCGAGACAGGGGCAAGGGGCTACACCTTC CATSETGARGYTF
once TRBJ1-5 . TRBV5-4 TGTGCCAGCAGCCTCGGAGAGAATCAGCCCCAGCATTTT CASSLGENQPQHF
. TRBJ2-7 TRBD2 TRBV5-1 TGCGCCAGCACTTCCGCTAGCGGGGGGACCTACGAGCAGTACTTC CASTSASGGTYEQYF
. TRBJ2-5 TRBD2 TRBV27 TGTGCCAGCAGCCCAACTAGCGGGGAGGACCTAAAAGAGACCCAGTACTTC CASSPTSGEDLKETQYF
. TRBJ1-1 TRBD1 TRBV7-7 TGTGCCAGCAGCTCCGGAGACAGGGGGTTTGGGAACACTGAAGCTTTCTTT CASSSGDRGFGNTEAFF
. TRBJ2-7 . TRBV6-6 TGTGCCAGCAGGCTGACCGGGCAGACCTACGAGCAGTACTTC CASRLTGQTYEQYF
. TRBJ1-2 . TRBV7-9 TGTGCCAGCAGGGAAAGCGGGGACCCCCCTAACTATGGCTACACCTTC CASRESGDPPNYGYTF
once TRBJ1-5 . TRBV5-5 TGTGCCAGCAACCCACGGGAGTCCAATCAGCCCCAGCATTTT CASNPRESNQPQHF
. TRBJ1-5 . TRBV6-4 TGTGCCAGCAGTGCCGACGGCCATCAGCCCCAGCATTTT CASSADGHQPQHF
. TRBJ2-1 . TRBV2 TGTGCCAGCAGTGGTGTGACAGCCTACAATGAGCAGTTCTTC CASSGVTAYNEQFF
few TRBJ2-1 . TRBV5-1 TGCGCCAGCAGCTTGATCGCGGGGAATGAGCAGTTCTTC CASSLIAGNEQFF
. TRBJ1-1 . TRBV6-1 TGTGCCAGCAGTGTCGGTCTCCCGAACACTGAAGCTTTCTTT CASSVGLPNTEAFF
. TRBJ2-1 TRBD1 TRBV7-8 TGTGCCAGCAGGAGCCGACAGGGGGAAAATGAGCAGTTCTTC CASRSRQGENEQFF
. TRBJ1-6 . TRBV19 TGTGCCAGTACCACCGGGACGTCTGGTTCACCCCTCCACTTT CASTTGTSGSPLHF
once TRBJ1-2 . TRBV5-6 TGTGCCAGCAGCTTAAGGGGCCCCTATGGCTACACCTTC CASSLRGPYGYTF
. TRBJ1-1 . TRBV7-3 TGTGCCAGCAGCTTACTGGCGGTTGAACACACTGAAGCTTTCTTT CASSLLAVEHTEAFF
. TRBJ2-2 . TRBV11-3 TGTGCCAGCAGCTTTACTGCCGGGGAGCTGTTTTTT CASSFTAGELFF
. TRBJ2-7 . TRBV7-2 TGTGCCAGCAGCTTAGTTCTGACAGGTTGGAGCTCCTACGAGCAGTACTTC CASSLVLTGWSSYEQYF
. TRBJ2-3 TRBD2 TRBV7-2 TGTGCCAGCAGCTTAATACTAGCGGGGGGGGATACGCAGTATTTT CASSLILAGGDTQYF
once TRBJ2-1 . TRBV5-1 TGCGCCAGCAGCCCCGACAAGACGGGGTATAATGAGCAGTTCTTC CASSPDKTGYNEQFF